The rows below give T cell receptor beta chains drawn from one sample of a study of T-cell memory formation after mild COVID-19. From the 5' RACE reads, TCRdb called clonotypes with MiXCR, one entry per CDR3 protein. The data contain some 450,000 distinct CDR3 sequences, more than 15% of them singletons. Sequencing was performed on PBMCs or a T cell subset sorted from them (not recorded which). The receptor source for this set is a man aged 18 to 35 who had mild COVID-19 (a few samples of this study predate the infection). Cell type and time point are not known. CDR3s include the opening cysteine and the closing phenylalanine or tryptophan. Fields, in order: clone size, V gene, D gene, J gene, CDR3 protein, CDR3 DNA. The D gene is left open where the match is weak. Where a row states a size, it is once, few, many or the class of an expanded clone; other rows omit it.

>few|TRBV29-1|-|TRBJ2-3
CSGGRLGATDTQYF
TGCAGCGGGGGAAGGCTGGGGGCCACAGATACGCAGTATTTT
>-|TRBV7-2|TRBD2|TRBJ2-1
CASSRTSGGAIEQFF
TGTGCCAGCAGCCGTACTAGCGGGGGGGCCATTGAGCAGTTCTTC
>few|TRBV7-2|-|TRBJ1-2
CASSSTPAGHDGYTF
TGTGCCAGCAGCTCAACCCCCGCGGGACACGATGGCTACACCTTC
>-|TRBV5-4|-|TRBJ2-7
CASSLVGQSYEQYF
TGTGCCAGCAGCTTGGTCGGACAGTCCTACGAGCAGTACTTC
>-|TRBV12-3/TRBV12-4|-|TRBJ2-3
CASSPIADRTDTQYF
TGTGCCAGCAGTCCAATTGCGGACCGCACAGATACGCAGTATTTT
>-|TRBV6-5|-|TRBJ1-6
CASSQRPPNNSPLNF
TGTGCCAGCAGCCAAAGGCCTCCCAATAATTCACCCCTCAACTTT
>-|TRBV20-1|TRBD2|TRBJ2-1
CSASPSHTGTSGFYNEQFF
TGCAGTGCTAGTCCCTCCCATACCGGGACTAGCGGGTTCTACAATGAGCAGTTCTTC
>few|TRBV4-1|-|TRBJ1-2
CASSQGPLVGGGYTF
TGCGCCAGCAGCCAGGGTCCACTTGTGGGCGGAGGCTACACCTTC
>few|TRBV7-9|-|TRBJ1-5
CASSLARGDGNQPQHF
TGTGCCAGCAGCTTAGCTCGGGGGGACGGCAATCAGCCCCAGCATTTT
>-|TRBV9|TRBD2|TRBJ2-3
CASSVTSGGIPDTQYF
TGTGCCAGCAGCGTAACTAGCGGGGGGATTCCAGATACGCAGTATTTT
>few|TRBV7-3|-|TRBJ2-2
CASSLASSGELFF
TGTGCCAGCAGCTTAGCGAGTTCGGGGGAGCTGTTTTTT
>-|TRBV9|-|TRBJ2-1
CASSGEGDTYNEQFF
TGTGCCAGCAGCGGAGAGGGGGACACCTACAATGAGCAGTTCTTC
>-|TRBV10-3|TRBD2|TRBJ2-1
CASGTSVSNEQFF
TGTGCCAGCGGGACTAGCGTAAGCAATGAGCAGTTCTTC
>many|TRBV11-2|TRBD2|TRBJ2-3
CASSPTSGGWTDTQYF
TGTGCCAGCAGCCCGACTAGCGGGGGGTGGACAGATACGCAGTATTTT
>-|TRBV7-2|-|TRBJ2-3
CASSPLGRGTDTQYF
TGTGCCAGCAGCCCTCTTGGGCGGGGCACAGATACGCAGTATTTT
>few|TRBV20-1|TRBD2|TRBJ2-3
CSASLRTSGGPDTQYF
TGCAGTGCCTCCCTCCGGACTAGCGGGGGGCCAGATACGCAGTATTTT
>-|TRBV3-1|TRBD2|TRBJ2-2
CASSQRLAATGELFF
TGTGCCAGCAGCCAAAGACTAGCGGCCACCGGGGAGCTGTTTTTT
>-|TRBV7-7|-|TRBJ2-5
CASSDPGTNQETQYF
TGTGCCAGCAGCGACCCCGGGACGAACCAAGAGACCCAGTACTTC
>many|TRBV12-3/TRBV12-4|-|TRBJ1-4
CASSLGQTTLFF
TGTGCCAGCTCTCTTGGGCAGACGACGCTGTTTTTT
>many|TRBV7-2|-|TRBJ2-5
CASTRAGKETQYF
TGTGCCAGCACCCGAGCAGGGAAGGAGACCCAGTACTTC
>-|TRBV4-2|TRBD1|TRBJ1-2
CASSQDPGQHYGYTF
TGTGCCAGCAGCCAAGACCCGGGACAGCACTATGGCTACACCTTC
>-|TRBV19|-|TRBJ1-6
CASNGGLLASSPLHF
TGTGCCAGTAACGGCGGGCTCCTGGCGTCGTCACCCCTCCACTTT